A single sample gave rise to the 10 T cell receptor beta chains below, sequenced in a study of identical twins (dated by TCRdb to 2016 to 2017). The library was produced with 5' RACE. The instrument was an Illumina HiSeq 2000. TCRdb reanalyzed the raw reads on its own, using fastp at Q25 for trimming and MiXCR for clone calling, and kept in-frame beta chains. One record per CDR3 amino acid sequence lists the most common genes and DNA. The sample profile shows 300,000 to 400,000 distinct CDR3 sequences; 9% to 15% of them were found once. The ten largest make up more than 6% of the sample. The same data also went into a second study, on yellow fever vaccine responses in identical twins.

The sequencing sample was made of CD8+ T cells sorted from blood. The receptor set was obtained from a woman aged 18 to 35 in good health.

This clonotype turned up a few times. V and J are TRBV7-2 and TRBJ2-5, with 8 bases fitting TRBD2. This CDR3 region has 16 residues. J gave up 2 bases and V 3 bases, and 8 bases lay outside the gene matches. CDR1 SGHTA and CDR2 FQGNSA come from the germline V gene. In DNA, the CDR3 is TGTGCCAGCAGCTTTTCAGCGGGAGCGGTTCAAGAGACCCAGTACTTC. This codes for CASSFSAGAVQETQYF. The full variable domain, rest sourced from reference TRBV7-2 and TRBJ2-5, is GAGVSQSPSNKVTEKGKDVELRCDPISGHTALYWYRQSLGQGLEFLIYFQGNSAPDKSGLPSDRFSAERTGGSVSTLTIQRTQQEDSAVYLCASSFSAGAVQETQYFGPGTRLLVL.

This clonotype has only a few counts. This chain links TRBV7-9 with TRBJ2-3; possibly TRBD1 for D (6 bases). The V end lost 1 base, the J end lost 0 bases, and 11 bases lay between the germline ends. This CDR3 spans 16 amino acids. Germline assignment: CDR1 SEHNR and CDR2 FQNEAQ (reference sequence). CDR3 bases: TGTGCCAGCAGCTTAGGGCAGGGGCTGAGCACAGATACGCAGTATTTT. The encoded protein is CASSLGQGLSTDTQYF.

As to this clonotype: One end of the junction is discordant with germline, which a read error may explain. The chain recombines TRBV2 with TRBJ2-3, with TRBD1 identical over 7 bases. The CDR3 extends over 11 amino acids. Germline CDR1 and CDR2: SNHLY and FYNNEI. In DNA, the CDR3 is TGTGCCAGCAGAGACAGGGTATCGCAATATTTT. Translated, it gives CASRDRVSQYF.

This clonotype occurred a few times. This chain links TRBV10-2 with TRBJ1-1; TRBD1 aligns across 9 bases. V was clipped by 6 bases and J by 1 base; unmatched bases: 9. CDR1 and CDR2 (germline): WSHSY, SAAADI. This CDR3 has 16 residues. The CDR3 region is CASRGGTGKENTEAFF. CDR3 bases: TGCGCCAGCAGGGGGGGGACAGGGAAGGAGAACACTGAAGCTTTCTTT.

The chain has TRBV27 and TRBJ2-7; D tentatively fits TRBD1 or TRBD2 (5 bases each). Germline assignment: CDR1 MNHEY and CDR2 SMNVEV (reference sequence). The CDR3 sequence is 15 residues long. Trimming cost V 5 bases and J 2 bases, with 16 bases left between them. The CDR3 is CASSARGWGTYEQYF. The CDR3 DNA reads TGTGCCAGCAGTGCAAGGGGCTGGGGGACCTACGAGCAGTACTTC.

The chain employs TRBV24-1 and TRBJ2-1; 8 nucleotides line up with TRBD2. Germline V gene sequence: CDR1 KGHDR, CDR2 SFDVKD. V was pared by 2 bases and J by 3 bases, with 11 bases of the junction left unmatched. This CDR3 has 18 residues. The CDR3 sequence is CATSDSRTSGKNYNEQFF. The CDR3 bases are TGTGCCACCAGTGATTCGAGAACTAGCGGCAAAAACTACAATGAGCAGTTCTTC.

The chain has TRBV15 and TRBJ2-3; D is ambiguous. Germline CDR1 LNHNV, CDR2 YYDKDF (reference sequence). Trimming pared 0 bases from V and 1 base from J, leaving 8 bases between. The CDR3 runs to 15 residues. CDR3 sequence reads: CATSRDRFGTDTQYF. The CDR3 bases are TGTGCCACCAGCAGAGATAGGTTTGGCACAGATACGCAGTATTTT.

This clonotype has only a few counts. V is TRBV10-3 and J is TRBJ2-2, with D uncertain. Trimming stripped 1 base from V and 0 bases from J, with 9 bases between. The germline V gene encodes CDR1 ENHRY and CDR2 SYGVKD. This CDR3 spans 16 amino acids. The CDR3 region has the DNA TGTGCCATCAGTGAGTTGTACGACACGAACACCGGGGAGCTGTTTTTT. It codes for CAISELYDTNTGELFF.

This clonotype came up a few times. The chain links TRBV6-1 to TRBJ1-1, with D unclear. Germline-derived CDR1 and CDR2 are MNHNS and SASEGT. The V and J ends lost 1 base and 4 bases respectively, with 13 bases between them. This CDR3 comprises 15 residues. Written as DNA, the CDR3 is TGTGCCAGCAGTGAAGGGGGATTGGGTGGCACTGAAGCTTTCTTT. This gives the protein CASSEGGLGGTEAFF.

In its sample, this clonotype was seen a few times. The chain has TRBV27 and TRBJ2-3; D assignment may be TRBD1 or TRBD2 (5 bases each). The V end was cut by 0 bases, the J end by 2 bases, with 6 bases between. Germline loops: CDR1 MNHEY, CDR2 SMNVEV (reference sequence). The CDR3 sequence is 14 residues long. The CDR3 reads CASSLSGVTDTQYF. The CDR3 DNA reads as TGTGCCAGCAGTTTATCGGGGGTCACAGATACGCAGTATTTT.